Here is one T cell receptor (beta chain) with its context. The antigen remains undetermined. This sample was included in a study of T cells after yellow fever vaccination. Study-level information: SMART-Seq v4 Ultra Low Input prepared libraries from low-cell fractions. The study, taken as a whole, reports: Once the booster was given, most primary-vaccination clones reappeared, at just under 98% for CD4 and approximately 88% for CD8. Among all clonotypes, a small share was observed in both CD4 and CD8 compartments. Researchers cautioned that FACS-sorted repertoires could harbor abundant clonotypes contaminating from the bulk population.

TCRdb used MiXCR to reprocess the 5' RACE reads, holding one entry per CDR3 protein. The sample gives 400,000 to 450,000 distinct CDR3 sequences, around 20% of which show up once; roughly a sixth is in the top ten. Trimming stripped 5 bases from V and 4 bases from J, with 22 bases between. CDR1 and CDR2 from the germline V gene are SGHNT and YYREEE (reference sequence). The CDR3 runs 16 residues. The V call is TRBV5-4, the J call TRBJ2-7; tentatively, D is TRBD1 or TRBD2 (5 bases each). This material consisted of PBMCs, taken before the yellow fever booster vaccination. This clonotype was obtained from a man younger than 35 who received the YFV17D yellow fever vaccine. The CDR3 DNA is TGTGCCAGCAGTCGGACACTGACCGGGGCCGCGTACGAGCAGTACTTC. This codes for CASSRTLTGAAYEQYF.